This passage covers 20 T cell receptor beta chains from one sample sequenced in a study of blood T cell repertoires in COVID-19. Data came from immunoSEQ multiplex PCR; TCRdb stores just in-frame clones and leaves some out. Among some 110,000 clones listed, around 80% were seen once. Material: peripheral blood. The receptors originated from a man in his fifties or sixties with active or convalescent COVID-19.

The V and J genes are TRBV7-2 and TRBJ1-1; unclear D gene. CDR3 length: 14 amino acids. The V end was cut by 5 bases, the J end by 5 bases, with 15 bases between. CDR1 and CDR2 from the germline V gene are SGHTA and FQGNSA. DNA for the CDR3: TGTGCCAGCAGCCCCACCCGAGGGAGTACTGAAGCTTTCTTT. The encoded protein is CASSPTRGSTEAFF.

The chain joins TRBV29-1 to TRBJ2-5; 11 nucleotides align to TRBD1. Unmatched junction bases numbered 2, after V lost 4 bases and J lost 4 bases. The germline CDR1 and CDR2 sequences are SQVTM and ANQGSEA. The CDR3 loop spans 13 amino acids. The CDR3, as DNA: TGCAGCGTTGCTGGGACAGGGGGAGAGACCCAGTACTTC. Its translation is CSVAGTGGETQYF.

The V gene is TRBV7-9, the J gene TRBJ2-5; no reliable D call. Germline V gene sequence: CDR1 SEHNR, CDR2 FQNEAQ (reference sequence). Trimming removed 1 base at V and 10 bases at J, with 7 bases between. This CDR3 has 11 residues. Here the CDR3 DNA reads TGTGCCAGCAGCTTAGACAGTGACCAGTACTTC. It translates to CASSLDSDQYF.

J is TRBJ2-7 and V is TRBV9; TRBD2 is a possible D gene (5 bases). Germline V gene lookup returns CDR1 SGDLS and CDR2 YYNGEE. The germline V and J ends were trimmed by 2 bases and 2 bases, with 8 bases remaining between them. This CDR3 has 13 amino acids. The CDR3 DNA reads TGTGCCAGCAGCGTGTCAGCGGCCTACGAGCAGTACTTC. This codes for CASSVSAAYEQYF.

This clone was observed a few times. The sample carries other DNA sequences with the same CDR3. The chain combines TRBV28 with TRBJ1-2; D gene ambiguous. V was pared by 3 bases and J by 4 bases, with 6 bases between. The germline CDR1 and CDR2 sequences are MDHEN and SYDVKM. This CDR3 contains 12 residues. The CDR3 loop reads CASSLGSYGYTF. CDR3 bases: TGTGCCAGCAGTTTGGGGAGCTATGGCTACACCTTC.

The chain is built from TRBV6-2 or TRBV6-3 and TRBJ1-2; D may be TRBD1 (6 bases). The CDR3 is made up of 13 amino acids. Germline assignment: CDR1 MNHEY and CDR2 SVGEGT. V was shortened by 2 bases and J by 4 bases, with 8 bases between the two germline ends. This CDR3 is CASSYGGGYGYTF. The CDR3 DNA reads TGTGCCAGCAGTTACGGGGGCGGCTATGGCTACACCTTC.

This chain connects TRBV28 to TRBJ2-7; 7 positions agree with TRBD1. There are 14 residues in the CDR3. The V gene end was trimmed by 6 bases and the J gene end by 6 bases; junction bases not matched to a gene: 11. From germline, CDR1 is MDHEN and CDR2 SYDVKM. The CDR3 loop is CASRSTGDPREQYF. For the CDR3, the DNA is TGTGCCAGCAGGAGCACAGGGGACCCTCGCGAGCAGTACTTC.

This clone was counted only a few times. This chain uses TRBV19 with TRBJ2-3, with a tentative D call TRBD1 (5 bases). Germline loops: CDR1 LNHDA, CDR2 SQIVND (reference sequence). This CDR3 has 15 amino acids. Trimming took 3 bases from V and 4 from J, leaving 14 bases between them. The CDR3 protein is CASSISNGAADTQYF. CDR3 nucleotide sequence: TGTGCCAGTAGTATTTCTAATGGGGCGGCAGATACGCAGTATTTT.

The V and J genes are TRBV10-3 and TRBJ2-2; 9 positions agree with TRBD1. The CDR3 is 15 residues long. Per germline, CDR1 ENHRY and CDR2 SYGVKD. V lost 10 bases, J lost 5 bases, and 11 bases stayed unmatched. The CDR3 sequence is CATEQGAFETGELFF. CDR3 coding DNA: TGTGCCACAGAACAGGGGGCGTTTGAGACCGGGGAGCTGTTTTTT.

This clone was found a few times. The chain is built from TRBV27 and TRBJ1-4; D gene ambiguous. Germline V gene sequence: CDR1 MNHEY, CDR2 SMNVEV (reference sequence). The CDR3 spans 14 residues. The ends were cut back, 2 bases at V and 6 bases at J, with 10 bases in the middle. The CDR3 DNA follows: TGTGCCAGCAGTTTAAAGTTTGAGTATGAAAAACTGTTTTTT. This translates into CASSLKFEYEKLFF.

V is TRBV19 and J is TRBJ2-1; tentatively, D is TRBD1 (7 bases). Germline V gene sequence: CDR1 LNHDA, CDR2 SQIVND (reference sequence). V gave up 3 bases and J gave up 3 bases, with 12 bases separating them. This CDR3 has 15 residues. DNA of the CDR3: TGTGCCAGTAGTATCGATCAGGGGGGCTACAATGAGCAGTTCTTC. Protein sequence: CASSIDQGGYNEQFF.

The genes are TRBV15 and TRBJ1-1; 8 nucleotides align to TRBD1. Germline loops: CDR1 LNHNV, CDR2 YYDKDF (reference sequence). This CDR3 region has 16 residues. Trimming cost V 5 bases and J 6 bases; bases outside gene matches: 14. The CDR3, as DNA: TGTGCCACCAGCGGGGCAGGGGGCCGGGGTAAAGCTGAAGCTTTCTTT. Its translation is CATSGAGGRGKAEAFF.

The rearrangement links TRBV28 to TRBJ2-2, with D possibly being TRBD2 (5 bases). Germline loops: CDR1 MDHEN, CDR2 SYDVKM. The CDR3 contains 16 residues. V lost 5 bases and J 4 bases, leaving 17 bases between the germline ends. The CDR3 nucleotides read TGTGCCAGCAGTCCCCCCGGCGGAGGAGGCACCGGGGAGCTGTTTTTT. Its translation is CASSPPGGGGTGELFF.

The V and J genes are TRBV18 and TRBJ2-2; D possibly corresponds to TRBD2 (6 bases). Deletions cut 3 bases from V and 6 bases from J, with 8 bases between. This CDR3 has 13 residues. Germline-derived CDR1 and CDR2 are KGHSH and LQKENI. The CDR3 spells CASSPREAGELFF. The CDR3 coding sequence is TGTGCCAGCTCACCGAGGGAGGCCGGGGAGCTGTTTTTT.

The J gene is TRBJ2-2, the V gene TRBV28, with TRBD1 matching 11 bases. CDR3 length: 17 residues. The J segment lost 6 bases and the V segment lost 4 bases, leaving 10 bases of the junction unmatched. Germline values: CDR1 MDHEN, CDR2 SYDVKM. Written as DNA, the CDR3 is TGTGCCAGCAGTTCAAACGCCGGGACAGGGGGGTCCGGGGAGCTGTTTTTT. This sequence encodes CASSSNAGTGGSGELFF.

The rearrangement links TRBV28 to TRBJ2-1, with TRBD2 matching 12 bases. Germline V gene data show CDR1 as MDHEN and CDR2 as SYDVKM. CDR3 size: 17 residues. V shed 4 bases and J 3 bases; nucleotides not matched to a gene: 7. The CDR3, as DNA: TGTGCCAGCAGTTCCCCTCGGACTAGCGGGGACTACAATGAGCAGTTCTTC. Translation gives CASSSPRTSGDYNEQFF.

Worth noting for this clone: The sample has other DNA sequences that encode this CDR3 too. This chain connects TRBV19 to TRBJ2-7, with a tentative D call TRBD1 (5 bases). The CDR3 is 14 residues long. Between the trimmed V and J ends, which lost 1 base and 2 bases, there was a span of 9 bases. Per the germline V gene, CDR1 is LNHDA and CDR2 is SQIVND (reference sequence). CDR3 in amino acids: CASSIGTGAYEQYF. The CDR3 bases are TGTGCCAGTAGTATAGGAACAGGTGCCTACGAGCAGTACTTC.

The chain employs TRBV11-2 and TRBJ1-2, with D possibly being TRBD1 (6 bases). The CDR3 consists of 13 residues. Germline values: CDR1 SGHAT, CDR2 FQNNGV. The V end was cut by 5 bases, the J end by 3 bases, with 10 bases between. Here the CDR3 DNA reads TGTGCCAGCAGCACAGGGCACTACTATGGCTACACCTTC. It codes for CASSTGHYYGYTF.

In this sample, this clone turned up once. This chain joins TRBV5-5 and TRBJ2-1, with a tentative D call TRBD1 (5 bases). From germline, CDR1 is SGHKS and CDR2 YYEKEE (reference sequence). Trimming shortened V by 4 bases and J by 10 bases, and 21 bases separated the two germline ends. This CDR3 is built from 15 residues. CDR3 loop: CASSPWGSFNREQFF. DNA for the CDR3: TGTGCCAGCAGCCCCTGGGGCTCCTTCAATAGGGAGCAGTTCTTC.

This chain connects TRBV9 to TRBJ2-3; 7 bases are shared with TRBD2. CDR1 is SGDLS, CDR2 YYNGEE, per germline. CDR3 length: 14 residues. Trimming at V came to 0 bases and at J to 3 bases, leaving 1 base not matched to a gene. DNA of the CDR3: TGTGCCAGCAGCGTAGGCGGGAGAACAGATACGCAGTATTTT. This sequence encodes CASSVGGRTDTQYF.